This TCR beta chain came from a study of T cell repertoires in cytomegalovirus infection. Background on the study: Through public TCR beta signatures, both CMV infection and matching HLA type were indicated. Whole-study results and caveats: HLA-C-restricted CMV clonotypes gave the most frequent clonotype in two of eight donors. Cumulated frequencies of public TCR beta families served to identify carriers of CMV plus the relevant HLA.

Via MiXCR, TCRdb re-called the reads, giving one row per CDR3 protein. The sample holds roughly 60,000 distinct CDR3 sequences, about 30% seen once. Note on this clonotype: Its antigen is as yet unknown.

This CDR3 spans 13 amino acids. CDR1 LNHDA and CDR2 SQIVND come from the germline V gene (reference sequence). Trimming cost V 1 base and J 7 bases, with 5 bases left between them. The clonotype comes from a human donor in good health (CMV status not recorded). Some clones in this sample may be carry-over from other donors' samples. The chain carries TRBV19 and TRBJ1-6; D is unclear. What was sequenced was PBMCs, sequenced either directly or after in vitro stimulation (not recorded which). The CDR3 nucleotides read TGTGCCAGTAGTATAGCCAGAAATTCACCCCTCCACTTT. It specifies CASSIARNSPLHF.